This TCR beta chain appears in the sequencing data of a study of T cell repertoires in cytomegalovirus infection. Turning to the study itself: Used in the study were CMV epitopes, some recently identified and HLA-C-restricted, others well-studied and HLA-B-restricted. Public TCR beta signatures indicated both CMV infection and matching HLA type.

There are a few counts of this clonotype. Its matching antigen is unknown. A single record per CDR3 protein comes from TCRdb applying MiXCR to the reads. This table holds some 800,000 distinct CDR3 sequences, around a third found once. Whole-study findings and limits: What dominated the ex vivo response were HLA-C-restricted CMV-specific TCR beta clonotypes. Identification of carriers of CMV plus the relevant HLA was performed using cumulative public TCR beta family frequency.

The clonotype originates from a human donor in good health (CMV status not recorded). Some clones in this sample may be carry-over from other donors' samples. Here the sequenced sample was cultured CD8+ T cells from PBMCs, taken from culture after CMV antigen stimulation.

The CDR3 protein is CASSGGRPATDTQYF. The DNA for the CDR3 is TGTGCCAGCAGCGGAGGTCGCCCGGCGACAGATACGCAGTATTTT. The rearrangement links TRBV6-1 to TRBJ2-3; weak D call: TRBD2 (5 bases). Germline loops: CDR1 MNHNS, CDR2 SASEGT. V dropped 6 bases and J dropped 3 bases, with 16 bases sitting between them. This CDR3 contains 15 residues.